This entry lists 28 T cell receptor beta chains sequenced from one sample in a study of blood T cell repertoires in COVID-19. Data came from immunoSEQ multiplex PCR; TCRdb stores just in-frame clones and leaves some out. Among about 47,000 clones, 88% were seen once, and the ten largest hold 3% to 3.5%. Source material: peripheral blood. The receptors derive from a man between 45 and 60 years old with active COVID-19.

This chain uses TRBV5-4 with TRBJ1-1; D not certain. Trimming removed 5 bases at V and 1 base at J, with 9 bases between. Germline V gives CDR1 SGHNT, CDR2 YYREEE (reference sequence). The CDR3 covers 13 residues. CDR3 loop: CASSSDWNTEAFF. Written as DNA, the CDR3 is TGTGCCAGCAGTTCGGACTGGAACACTGAAGCTTTCTTT.

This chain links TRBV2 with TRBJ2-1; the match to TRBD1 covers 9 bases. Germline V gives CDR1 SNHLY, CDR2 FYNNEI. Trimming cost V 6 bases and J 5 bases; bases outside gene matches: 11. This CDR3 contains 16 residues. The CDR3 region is CASSPTAGTGNNEQFF. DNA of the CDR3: TGTGCCAGCAGCCCTACTGCCGGGACAGGGAACAATGAGCAGTTCTTC.

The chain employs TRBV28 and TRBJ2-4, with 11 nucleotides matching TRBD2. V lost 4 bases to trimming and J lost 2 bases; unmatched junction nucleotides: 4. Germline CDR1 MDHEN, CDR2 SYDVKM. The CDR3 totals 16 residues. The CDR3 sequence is CASSSGLADSKNIQYF. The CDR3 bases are TGTGCCAGCAGTTCGGGACTAGCGGACTCCAAAAACATTCAGTACTTC.

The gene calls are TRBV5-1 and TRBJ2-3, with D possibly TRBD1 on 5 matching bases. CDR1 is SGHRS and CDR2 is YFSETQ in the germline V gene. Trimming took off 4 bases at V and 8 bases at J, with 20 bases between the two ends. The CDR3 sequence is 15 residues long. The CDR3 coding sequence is TGCGCCAGCAGCCTGGCTTCGGCAGGGCAGCGTACGCAGTATTTT. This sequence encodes CASSLASAGQRTQYF.

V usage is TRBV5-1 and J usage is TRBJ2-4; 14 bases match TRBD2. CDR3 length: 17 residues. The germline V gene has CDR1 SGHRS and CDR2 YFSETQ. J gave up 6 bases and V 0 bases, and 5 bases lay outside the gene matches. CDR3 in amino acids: CASSLGLAGGPGNIQYF. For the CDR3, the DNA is TGCGCCAGCAGCTTGGGACTAGCGGGAGGGCCGGGAAACATTCAGTACTTC.

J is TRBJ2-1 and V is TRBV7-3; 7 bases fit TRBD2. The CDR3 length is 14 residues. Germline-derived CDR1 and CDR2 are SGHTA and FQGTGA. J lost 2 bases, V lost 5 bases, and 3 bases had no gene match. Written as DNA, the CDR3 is TGTGCCAGCAGCAATGGGGGGGCCTACAATGAGCAGTTCTTC. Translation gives CASSNGGAYNEQFF.

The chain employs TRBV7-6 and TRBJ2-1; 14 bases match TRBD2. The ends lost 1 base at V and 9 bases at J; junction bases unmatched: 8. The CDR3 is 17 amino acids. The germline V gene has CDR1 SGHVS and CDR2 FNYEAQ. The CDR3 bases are TGTGCCAGCAGCTTAGGACCCCAGACTAGCGGGGGGGGTGAGCAGTTCTTC. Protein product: CASSLGPQTSGGGEQFF.

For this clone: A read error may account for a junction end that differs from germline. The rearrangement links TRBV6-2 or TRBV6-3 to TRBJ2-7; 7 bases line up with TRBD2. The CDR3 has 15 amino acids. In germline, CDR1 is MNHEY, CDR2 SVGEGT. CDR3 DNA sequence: TGTGCCAGCAGTTACTCGAGGGACTACTCCCACGAGCAGTACTTC. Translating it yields CASSYSRDYSHEQYF.

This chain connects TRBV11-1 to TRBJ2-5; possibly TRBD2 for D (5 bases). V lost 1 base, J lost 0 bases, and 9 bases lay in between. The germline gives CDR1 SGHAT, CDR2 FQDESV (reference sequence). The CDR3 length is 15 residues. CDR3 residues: CASSLDRGYQETQYF. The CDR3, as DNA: TGTGCCAGCAGCTTAGATAGAGGGTACCAAGAGACCCAGTACTTC.

Here the CDR3 DNA reads TGTGCCAGTAGTATTCCCAGCGGGGGGGCCAATGAGCAGTTCTTC. Its protein product is CASSIPSGGANEQFF. This chain connects TRBV19 to TRBJ2-1, with TRBD2 matching over 10 bases. Losses at the gene ends were 3 bases for V and 6 bases for J; bases not matched to a gene: 5. The CDR3 totals 15 residues. Germline CDR1 reads LNHDA; CDR2 reads SQIVND (reference sequence).

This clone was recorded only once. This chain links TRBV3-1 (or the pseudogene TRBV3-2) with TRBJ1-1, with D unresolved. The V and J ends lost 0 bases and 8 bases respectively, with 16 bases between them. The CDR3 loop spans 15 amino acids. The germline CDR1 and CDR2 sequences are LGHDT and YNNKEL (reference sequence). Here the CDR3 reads CASSQDGGPRREAFF. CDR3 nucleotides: TGTGCCAGCAGCCAAGATGGAGGGCCACGACGGGAAGCTTTCTTT.

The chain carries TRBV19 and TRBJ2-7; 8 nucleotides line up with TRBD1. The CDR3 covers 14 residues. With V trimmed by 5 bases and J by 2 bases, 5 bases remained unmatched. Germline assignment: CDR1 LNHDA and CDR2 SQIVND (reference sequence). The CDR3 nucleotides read TGTGCCAGTAGTCCGCCACAGGGGGCCTACGAGCAGTACGTC. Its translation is CASSPPQGAYEQYV.

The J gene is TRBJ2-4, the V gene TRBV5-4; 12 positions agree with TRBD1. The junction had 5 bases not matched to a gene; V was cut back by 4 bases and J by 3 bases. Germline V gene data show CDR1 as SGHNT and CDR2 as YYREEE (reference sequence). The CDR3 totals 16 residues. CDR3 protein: CASSRDRGLSKNIQYF. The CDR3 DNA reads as TGTGCCAGCAGCCGGGACAGGGGGCTGAGCAAAAACATTCAGTACTTC.

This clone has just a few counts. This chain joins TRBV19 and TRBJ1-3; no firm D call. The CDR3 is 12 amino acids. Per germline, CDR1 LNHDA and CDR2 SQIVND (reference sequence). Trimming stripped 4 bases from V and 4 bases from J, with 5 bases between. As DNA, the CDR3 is TGTGCCAGTAGTACCACAGGAAACACCATATATTTT. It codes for CASSTTGNTIYF. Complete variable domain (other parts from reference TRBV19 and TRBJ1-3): DGGITQSPKYLFRKEGQNVTLSCEQNLNHDAMYWYRQDPGQGLRLIYYSQIVNDFQKGDIAEGYSVSREKKESFPLTVTSAQKNPTAFYLCASSTTGNTIYFGEGSWLTVV.

The CDR3 region is CASSQQGLREAFF. The CDR3 nucleotides read TGTGCCAGTAGCCAACAGGGTCTCAGGGAAGCTTTCTTT. The chain joins TRBV19 to TRBJ1-1; possible D gene TRBD1, 6 bases. V lost 6 bases to trimming and J lost 8 bases, with 16 bases between them. The V gene's germline CDR1 is LNHDA and CDR2 SQIVND (reference sequence). The CDR3 covers 13 residues.

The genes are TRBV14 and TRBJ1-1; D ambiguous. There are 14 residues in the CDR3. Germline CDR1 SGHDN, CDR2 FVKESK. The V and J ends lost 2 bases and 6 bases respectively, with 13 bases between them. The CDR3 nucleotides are TGTGCCAGCAGCCAATACATAGCGCCCCCTGAAGCTTTCTTT. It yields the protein CASSQYIAPPEAFF.

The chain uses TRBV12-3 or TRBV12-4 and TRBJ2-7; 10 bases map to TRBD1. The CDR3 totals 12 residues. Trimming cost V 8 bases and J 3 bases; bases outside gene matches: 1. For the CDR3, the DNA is TGTGCCAGCCGGGACAGGGGCTACGAGCAGTACTTC. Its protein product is CASRDRGYEQYF.

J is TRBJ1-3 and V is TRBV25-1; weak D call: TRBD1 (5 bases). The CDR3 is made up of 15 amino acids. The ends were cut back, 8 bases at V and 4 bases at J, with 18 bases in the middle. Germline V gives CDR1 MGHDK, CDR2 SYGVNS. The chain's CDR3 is CASDTGRAAGNTIYF. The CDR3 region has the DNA TGTGCCAGCGATACGGGCAGGGCCGCAGGAAACACCATATATTTT.

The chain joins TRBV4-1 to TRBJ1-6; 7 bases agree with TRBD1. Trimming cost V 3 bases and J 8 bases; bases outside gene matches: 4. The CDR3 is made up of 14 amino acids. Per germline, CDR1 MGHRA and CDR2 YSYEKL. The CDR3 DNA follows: TGCGCCAGCAGCCATGTTACAGGGGATTCACCCCTCCACTTT. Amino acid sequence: CASSHVTGDSPLHF.

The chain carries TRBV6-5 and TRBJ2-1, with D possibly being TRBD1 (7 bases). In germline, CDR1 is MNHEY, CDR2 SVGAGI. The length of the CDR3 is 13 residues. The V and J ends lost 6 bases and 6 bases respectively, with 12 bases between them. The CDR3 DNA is TGTGCCAGCAGCCAGGGGGAGGCCAATGAGCAGTTCTTC. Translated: CASSQGEANEQFF.

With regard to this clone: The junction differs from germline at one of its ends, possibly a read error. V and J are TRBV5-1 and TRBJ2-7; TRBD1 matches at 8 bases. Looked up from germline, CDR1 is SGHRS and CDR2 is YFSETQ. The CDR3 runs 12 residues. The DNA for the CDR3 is TGCGCCAGCAGGTTGGACAGGGACGAGCAGTACTTC. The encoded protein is CASRLDRDEQYF.

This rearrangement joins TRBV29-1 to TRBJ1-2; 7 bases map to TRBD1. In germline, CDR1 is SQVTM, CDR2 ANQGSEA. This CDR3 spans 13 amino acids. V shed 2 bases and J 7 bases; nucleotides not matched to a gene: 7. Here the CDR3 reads CSVEYAQGSGYTF. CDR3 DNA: TGCAGCGTTGAATATGCACAGGGGAGTGGCTACACCTTC.

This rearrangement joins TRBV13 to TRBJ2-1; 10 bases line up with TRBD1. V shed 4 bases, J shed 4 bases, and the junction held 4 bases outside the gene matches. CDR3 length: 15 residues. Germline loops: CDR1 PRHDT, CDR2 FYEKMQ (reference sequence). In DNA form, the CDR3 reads TGTGCCAGCAGCTGGGGGACAGGGGAATACAATGAGCAGTTCTTC. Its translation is CASSWGTGEYNEQFF.

DNA of the CDR3: TGCGCCAGCAGCCTCTCTGTCTCAGGGTGGGCCAAAAACATTCAGTACTTC. Its protein is CASSLSVSGWAKNIQYF. The chain uses TRBV4-1 and TRBJ2-4; possibly TRBD1 for D (5 bases). Germline loops: CDR1 MGHRA, CDR2 YSYEKL. There are 17 residues in the CDR3. Trimming stripped 4 bases from V and 1 base from J, with 17 bases between.

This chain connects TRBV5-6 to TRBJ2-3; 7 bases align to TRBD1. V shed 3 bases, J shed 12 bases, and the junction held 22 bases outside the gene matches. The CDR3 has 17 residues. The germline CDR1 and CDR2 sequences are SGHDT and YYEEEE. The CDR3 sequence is CASSWALGMADRELQYF. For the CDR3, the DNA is TGTGCCAGCAGCTGGGCCCTGGGCATGGCCGACAGGGAACTACAGTATTTT. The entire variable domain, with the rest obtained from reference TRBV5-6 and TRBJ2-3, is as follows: DAGVTQSPTHLIKTRGQQVTLRCSPKSGHDTVSWYQQALGQGPQFIFQYYEEEERQRGNFPDRFSGHQFPNYSSELNVNALLLGDSALYLCASSWALGMADRELQYFGPGTRLTVL.

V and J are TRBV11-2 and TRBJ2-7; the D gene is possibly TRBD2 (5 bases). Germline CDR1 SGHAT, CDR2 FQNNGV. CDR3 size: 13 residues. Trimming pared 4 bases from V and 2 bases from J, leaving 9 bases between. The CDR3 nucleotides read TGTGCCAGCAGCTCGGGGTTCACCTACGAGCAGTACTTC. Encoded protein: CASSSGFTYEQYF.

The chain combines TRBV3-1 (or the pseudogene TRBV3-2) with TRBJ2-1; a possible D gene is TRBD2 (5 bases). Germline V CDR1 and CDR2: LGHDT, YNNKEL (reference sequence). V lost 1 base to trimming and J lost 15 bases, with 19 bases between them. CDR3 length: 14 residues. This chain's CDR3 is CASSQGKRRGLGFF. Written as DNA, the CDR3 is TGTGCCAGCAGCCAAGGGAAACGACGGGGATTAGGGTTCTTC.

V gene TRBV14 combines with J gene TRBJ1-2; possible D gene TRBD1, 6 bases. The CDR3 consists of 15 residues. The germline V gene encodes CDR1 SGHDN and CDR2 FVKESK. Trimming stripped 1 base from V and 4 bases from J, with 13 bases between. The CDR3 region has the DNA TGTGCCAGCAGCCAAGGTCAGGGGCGTAGCTATGGCTACACCTTC. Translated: CASSQGQGRSYGYTF. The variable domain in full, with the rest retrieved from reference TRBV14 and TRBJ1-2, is EAGVTQFPSHSVIEKGQTVTLRCDPISGHDNLYWYRRVMGKEIKFLLHFVKESKQDESGMPNNRFLAERTGGTYSTLKVQPAELEDSGVYFCASSQGQGRSYGYTFGSGTRLTVV.